This T cell receptor (beta chain) was obtained from a study of identical twins. cDNA carried unique molecular identifiers, and a universal primer site was added by template switching. One entry per CDR3 protein results from TCRdb running MiXCR on the 5' RACE reads. This repertoire shows roughly 720,000 distinct CDR3 sequences, roughly 18% found once; its top ten account for 10% to 15%. With 4 bases clipped from V and 7 bases from J, the junction kept 12 bases outside the gene matches. The CDR3 spans 15 residues. Germline loops: CDR1 SGHTA, CDR2 FQGNSA. This clonotype was detected ten times or more. The antigen is unknown. General study results and limits: Zero-insertion analyses could be partly confounded by invariant MAIT and iNKT cells. Sequences that were beta out-of-frame showed weaker excess twin sharing.

These data also formed part of another study, on T cells expressing NK-cell markers. Per that study: In a group of 5 or 6 donors, dominant NKG2C+ clonotypes represented about 1.0-7.5% of CD8+ T cells.

V is TRBV7-2 and J is TRBJ2-5; TRBD1 matches 7 bases. This receptor was taken from a woman aged 18-29 years in good health. Source material: PBMCs. This chain's CDR3 is CASSSLGTAKGTQYF. Written as DNA, the CDR3 is TGTGCCAGCAGCTCCTTAGGGACAGCCAAAGGGACCCAGTACTTC.